These T cell receptor beta chains were read from a single sample in a study of identical twins. In TCRdb, the 5' RACE reads were re-called with MiXCR into one record per CDR3 protein. The data contain around 280,000 distinct CDR3 sequences, more than 6.5% of them seen just once; the ten biggest clones take up approximately 2%. These sequences were also reported in another study, on yellow fever vaccine responses in identical twins.

The specimen sequenced was memory (CD45RO+) T cells sorted from blood. The source is a woman aged 18-29 years in good health. CDR3s include the opening cysteine and the closing phenylalanine or tryptophan. D genes are given only for firm matches. Some rows have no size entry. The others give once, few or many, or a class for an expanded clone.

CDR3	DNA	size	length	V	J	D
CASSQDLAATYEQYF	TGTGCCAGCAGCCAAGATTTGGCAGCCACCTACGAGCAGTACTTC	many	15	TRBV3-1	TRBJ2-7	-
CASSLDGVATGELFF	TGTGCCAGCAGCTTGGACGGTGTAGCCACCGGGGAGCTGTTTTTT	-	15	TRBV5-4	TRBJ2-2	-
CASSQELGKGPRTQYF	TGCGCCAGCAGCCAAGAGTTGGGAAAGGGACCGCGGACCCAGTACTTC	few	16	TRBV4-1	TRBJ2-5	-
CASSLGRERGYNEQFF	TGTGCCAGCAGCTTAGGACGGGAACGGGGCTACAATGAGCAGTTCTTC	many	16	TRBV7-2	TRBJ2-1	-
CSARQGETEAFF	TGCAGTGCTCGTCAGGGTGAGACTGAAGCTTTCTTT	-	12	TRBV20-1	TRBJ1-1	-
CASSQEGSGGNEQFF	TGCGCCAGCAGCCAAGAGGGGTCAGGCGGGAATGAGCAGTTCTTC	many	15	TRBV4-1	TRBJ2-1	-
CASSPSPPRHEQYF	TGTGCCAGCAGTCCGTCCCCTCCACGCCACGAGCAGTACTTC	many	14	TRBV12-3/TRBV12-4	TRBJ2-7	-
CASSFGAVVTGELFF	TGTGCCAGCAGTTTCGGTGCGGTTGTCACCGGGGAGCTGTTTTTT	many	15	TRBV28	TRBJ2-2	-
CAISDGIISSEQFF	TGTGCCATCAGTGATGGTATTATTAGCAGTGAGCAGTTCTTC	many	14	TRBV10-3	TRBJ2-1	-
CASSSRDRPRPDTQYF	TGTGCCAGCAGTAGCCGGGACAGGCCTAGGCCAGATACGCAGTATTTT	many	16	TRBV12-3/TRBV12-4	TRBJ2-3	TRBD1
CASSSEVNTEAFF	TGTGCCAGCAGTAGCGAGGTGAACACTGAAGCTTTCTTT	few	13	TRBV7-8	TRBJ1-1	-
CASRPRLAGGKQFF	TGTGCCAGCCGTCCCCGACTAGCGGGAGGGAAGCAGTTCTTC	few	14	TRBV3-1	TRBJ2-1	TRBD2
CASSPTSGSADTQYF	TGTGCCAGCAGTCCGACTAGCGGGAGCGCAGATACGCAGTATTTT	-	15	TRBV2	TRBJ2-3	TRBD2
CASSPPQGSAYNEQFF	TGCGCCAGCAGCCCTCCACAGGGTTCGGCTTACAATGAGCAGTTCTTC	many	16	TRBV5-1	TRBJ2-1	-
CASSRDSNTDTQYF	TGTGCCAGCAGCCGGGACAGCAACACAGATACGCAGTATTTT	many	14	TRBV3-1	TRBJ2-3	TRBD1